This T cell receptor beta chain was captured in a study of regulatory T cells in long-lasting Graves disease. Specified time point: persistent/refractory GD, antithyroid drugs over 5 years with positive TRAb. From PBMCs, RNA was extracted and then used to make the TCR library. Arm-PCR with iRepertoire HTBI primers amplified the CDR3 regions for these TCR beta libraries. TCRdb itself ran the multiplex PCR reads through MiXCR, one entry per CDR3 protein. The sample contains 400,000 to 600,000 distinct CDR3 sequences, around a fifth of which appear only once. The CDR3 contains 15 residues. Germline V lookup: CDR1 SGHRS, CDR2 YFSETQ. This clonotype has at least ten counts. The junction shows a germline mismatch at one end, possibly a read error.

This sequence originates from a female donor with Graves disease. V and J are TRBV5-1 and TRBJ2-7; 8 nucleotides align to TRBD1. Sequenced material: peripheral blood mononuclear cells (PBMCs), taken when the disease was refractory, from a patient treated with antithyroid drugs. The CDR3 DNA is TGTGCCAGCAGTTCCACCGGGACAGGCCGCTACGAGCAGTACTTC. This codes for CASSSTGTGRYEQYF.